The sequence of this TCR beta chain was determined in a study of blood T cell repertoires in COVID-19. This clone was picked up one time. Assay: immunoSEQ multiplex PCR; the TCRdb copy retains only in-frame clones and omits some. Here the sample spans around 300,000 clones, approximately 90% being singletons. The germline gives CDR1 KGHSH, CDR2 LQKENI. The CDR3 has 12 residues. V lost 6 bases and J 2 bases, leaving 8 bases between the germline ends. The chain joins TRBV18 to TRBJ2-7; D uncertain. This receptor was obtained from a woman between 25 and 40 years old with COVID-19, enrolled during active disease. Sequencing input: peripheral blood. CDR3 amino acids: CASSQPAYEQYF. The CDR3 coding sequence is TGTGCCAGCTCCCAACCAGCCTACGAGCAGTACTTC.